The clone carrying this TCR beta chain was observed a single time. Its antigen remains unidentified. This specimen belongs to a study of blood T cells in healthy people across ages. Regarding the study as a whole: Age showed a roughly linear inverse relationship with TCR beta diversity per million T cells. More naive CD4+ cells and higher diversity marked long-lived donors relative to aged donors. As naive T cell percentage varied, TCR beta diversity correlated strongly with it.

A sample-barcoded 5' primer and a J-beta primer mix were used in a second PCR of roughly 6 to 12 cycles. Each cDNA molecule was tagged by a template-switch adaptor that had 12 random nucleotides. MiXCR, run by TCRdb on the 5' RACE reads, gives a single entry per CDR3 protein. The sample lists roughly 1.4 million distinct CDR3 sequences; approximately 60% were seen once. The CDR3 is 15 amino acids. Looked up from germline, CDR1 is LGHNA and CDR2 is YSLEER. V lost 1 base and J 1 base, leaving 10 bases between the germline ends. The sequenced material came from blood. The rearrangement uses TRBV4-3 and TRBJ1-1; the D gene is possibly TRBD1 (6 bases). The TCR comes from a man in his late teens or twenties in good health. The CDR3 DNA follows: TGCGCCAGCAGCCAAGCGCAGGGGTGGAACACTGAAGCTTTCTTT. This sequence encodes CASSQAQGWNTEAFF.